This T cell receptor beta chain was captured by sequencing in a study of blood T cell repertoires in COVID-19. Trimming stripped 4 bases from V and 5 bases from J, with 15 bases between. From germline, CDR1 is LGHDT and CDR2 YNNKEL (reference sequence). The CDR3 spans 15 residues. Sequencing was performed with immunoSEQ multiplex PCR; in TCRdb, only in-frame clones are kept and a portion is missing. This table has some 130,000 clones, around 80% appearing once. The sequence was obtained from a man aged 55-75 years who had recovered from COVID-19. This chain uses TRBV3-1 (or the pseudogene TRBV3-2) with TRBJ1-5; TRBD1 might be the D (6 bases). Specimen: peripheral blood. The CDR3, as DNA: TGTGCCAGCAGCCCGGGGACATCAATTGATCAGCCCCAGCATTTT. Translation: CASSPGTSIDQPQHF.